The 10 T cell receptor beta chains given below trace back to one sample, sequenced in a study of human T cells and chemical hapten exposure. Blood, whole and unfractionated, served as the source for total RNA extraction. TCRdb redid the calling of the 5' RACE reads with MiXCR, one entry per CDR3 protein. The profile covers under 85,000 distinct CDR3 sequences, with roughly 7.7% appearing a single time and under 3% taken by the ten largest. Receptors were obtained from a male donor in good health.

This clonotype appeared many times. V gene TRBV6-2 or TRBV6-3 combines with J gene TRBJ1-5; a possible D gene is TRBD1 (6 bases). This CDR3 region has 13 residues. V was clipped by 7 bases and J by 6 bases, with 13 bases between them. Germline CDR1 and CDR2: MNHEY and SVGEGT. CDR3 bases: TGTGCCAGCAAATTGGGGGCCGGTCAGCCCCAGCATTTT. Its translation is CASKLGAGQPQHF.

This clonotype has a count of ten or more. The chain joins TRBV6-5 to TRBJ2-3, with 11 bases matching TRBD1. The germline gives CDR1 MNHEY, CDR2 SVGAGI. The trim removed 10 bases at V and 4 bases at J, leaving 16 bases unmatched. There are 17 residues in the CDR3. The CDR3 here is CATLWPRTGGGADTQYF. Here the CDR3 DNA reads TGTGCCACCCTTTGGCCCAGGACAGGGGGCGGCGCAGATACGCAGTATTTT.

This clonotype was counted many times. CDR3 amino acids: CASSQEYSGPNHNEQFF. CDR3 nucleotides: TGTGCCAGCAGCCAAGAGTATAGCGGGCCTAACCACAATGAGCAGTTCTTC. The chain uses TRBV3-1 and TRBJ2-1; the match to TRBD2 covers 7 bases. Germline CDR1 LGHDT, CDR2 YNNKEL (reference sequence). J lost 5 bases, V lost 0 bases, and 10 bases had no gene match. The length of the CDR3 is 17 residues.

The V gene is TRBV4-3, the J gene TRBJ1-6; TRBD1 agrees at 7 bases. CDR3 length: 17 residues. Germline V gene data show CDR1 as LGHNA and CDR2 as YSLEER. The V segment lost 5 bases and the J segment 8 bases; nucleotides outside the gene matches: 15. This chain's CDR3 is CASSEGGRGALDSPLHF. In DNA, the CDR3 is TGCGCCAGCAGCGAAGGGGGCAGGGGAGCCCTCGATTCACCCCTCCACTTT.

In this sample, this clonotype turned up many times. The chain employs TRBV6-1 and TRBJ2-5; 12 bases align to TRBD2. After removal of 4 bases from V and 4 bases from J, the junction contained 13 bases not matched to a gene. The germline gives CDR1 MNHNS, CDR2 SASEGT. The CDR3 loop spans 18 amino acids. The CDR3 here is CASSARALAGGRRETQYF. CDR3 in DNA: TGTGCCAGCAGTGCCCGCGCTCTAGCGGGGGGGCGGAGAGAGACCCAGTACTTC.

The chain recombines TRBV5-1 with TRBJ2-5; D remains unclear. Germline V gene sequence: CDR1 SGHRS, CDR2 YFSETQ. The CDR3 totals 16 residues. Trimming shortened V by 4 bases and J by 5 bases, and 21 bases separated the two germline ends. The CDR3 DNA reads TGCGCCAGCAGCACCTCCCAAGGCACTTTGGGGGAGACCCAGTACTTC. It yields the protein CASSTSQGTLGETQYF.

J is TRBJ2-1 and V is TRBV11-2; 7 positions agree with TRBD2. The germline gives CDR1 SGHAT, CDR2 FQNNGV. The length of the CDR3 is 17 residues. V gave up 1 base and J gave up 1 base; unmatched junction bases: 7. The CDR3 region has the DNA TGTGCCAGCAGCTTAGTGGCAGCGGGATGGTCCTACAATGAGCAGTTCTTC. Protein product: CASSLVAAGWSYNEQFF.

This clonotype showed up many times. V and J are TRBV7-2 and TRBJ2-1; 16 bases agree with TRBD2. The length of the CDR3 is 16 residues. CDR1 and CDR2 (germline): SGHTA, FQGNSA. The ends lost 7 bases at V and 9 bases at J; junction bases unmatched: 9. For the CDR3, the DNA is TGTGCCAGCACCGGCGGGACTAGCGGGGGGGCCGGTGAGCAGTTCTTC. It specifies CASTGGTSGGAGEQFF.

This clonotype was observed at least ten times. The J gene is TRBJ2-3, the V gene TRBV3-1, with 15 bases that match TRBD2. The V segment lost 5 bases and the J segment 6 bases; nucleotides outside the gene matches: 6. Germline-derived CDR1 and CDR2 are LGHDT and YNNKEL (reference sequence). The CDR3 is 16 amino acids. The chain's CDR3 is CASSAGLAGGTDTQYF. In nucleotides, the CDR3 is TGTGCCAGCAGCGCGGGACTAGCGGGGGGTACGGATACGCAGTATTTT.

This clonotype was counted between two and nine times. The gene calls are TRBV27 and TRBJ1-6; D perhaps matches TRBD1 (5 bases). Per germline, CDR1 MNHEY and CDR2 SMNVEV (reference sequence). The CDR3 consists of 14 residues. Deletions cut 7 bases from V and 9 bases from J, with 16 bases between. The CDR3 here is CASTLGDGISPLHF. As DNA, the CDR3 is TGTGCCAGCACCTTAGGGGACGGCATTTCACCCCTCCACTTT.